The T cell receptor (beta chain) described here comes from a study of CD4 T cells in relation to SARS-CoV-2 and coronaviruses. On this clone itself: Its target is unknown.

Unexposed donor CD4+ T cells date from about 2011-2018, before the COVID-19 pandemic. Isolation of CD4+ T cells took place after about 9 days in culture. TCRdb's copy holds only in-frame clones and misses some; the assay was immunoSEQ multiplex PCR. The data show 20,000 to 25,000 clones, with 76% seen just once and 15% to 20% held by the top ten. Germline V gene lookup returns CDR1 MNHEY and CDR2 SMNVEV (reference sequence). V was pared by 1 base and J by 11 bases, with 11 bases between. The CDR3 has 12 amino acids. The sample taken for sequencing was CD4+ T cells from PBMCs, cultured in vitro. The chain links TRBV27 to TRBJ1-1; D remains unclear. This receptor was taken from a human donor in good health. The CDR3 region is CASSLLGRRAFF. Written as DNA, the CDR3 is TGTGCCAGCAGTTTATTGGGCCGAAGGGCTTTCTTT.